This T cell receptor beta chain was sequenced for a study of CD8+ T cells in alopecia areata. In germline, CDR1 is MNHEY, CDR2 SVGAGI. Trimming shortened V by 7 bases and J by 14 bases, and 14 bases separated the two germline ends. The CDR3 is 10 amino acids. Indicated treatment: oral pan-JAK inhibitor, 5-10 mg twice daily. Sequencing relied on a cDNA template that was reverse transcribed from extracted RNA. The data were produced by immunoSEQ multiplex PCR, yet TCRdb's version contains in-frame clones alone and is incomplete. Of 98,000 or so clones listed, roughly three fifths are singletons. The chain carries TRBV6-5 and TRBJ2-5; the D is unclear. This material consisted of CD8+ T cells sorted from blood, taken at week 4, from a patient treated with tofacitinib. The TCR comes from a human donor with alopecia areata. The CDR3 sequence is CASNLYPHYF. CDR3 in DNA: TGTGCCAGCAATCTATACCCTCACTACTTC.